A selection of T cell receptor beta chains follows, all from one sample in a study of Graves' ophthalmopathy and Graves' hyperthyroidism. A single record per CDR3 protein comes from TCRdb applying MiXCR to the multiplex PCR reads. The sample carries around 660,000 distinct CDR3 sequences, under 50% recorded once. Material for sequencing was peripheral blood. These receptors originate from an adult man with Graves' ophthalmopathy. The CDR3 runs from the conserved cysteine through the conserved F or W. A D gene is named only where the DNA matches it firmly. Some rows mark clone size as missing; the rest say once, few, many or name a class of expanded clone.

TRBJ1-2,few,.,TRBV6-2/TRBV6-3,TGTGCCAGCATCCCAACGGAGCGGGCCTTGAGAGGCTACACCTTC,CASIPTERALRGYTF
TRBJ2-5,few,TRBD2,TRBV5-8,TGTGCCAGCAAATTGAGCGGGAGGGTGGAAAGGGGGACCCAGTACTTC,CASKLSGRVERGTQYF
TRBJ1-4,many,.,TRBV9,TGTGCCAGCAGCCCAGCACCCGCGGGCGAAAAACTGTTTTTT,CASSPAPAGEKLFF
TRBJ2-5,many,.,TRBV4-1,TGCGCCAGCAGCCAAAACAGGGACCAGTACTTC,CASSQNRDQYF
TRBJ2-6,once,.,TRBV10-3,TGTGCCATCAGTGACACGGGGTCGGAGGCCAACGTCCTGACTTTC,CAISDTGSEANVLTF
TRBJ1-2,.,TRBD1,TRBV10-3,TGTGCCTCACCGGGACAGGGGGCGCAGGGCTACACCTTC,CASPGQGAQGYTF
TRBJ2-7,.,TRBD2,TRBV25-1,TGTGCCAGCAGCCAAGAGATAGCGGGGGTCAGAAGCGAGCAGTACTTC,CASSQEIAGVRSEQYF
TRBJ1-2,.,TRBD1,TRBV15,TGTGCCACCAGCACTCATCCAGGGACAGGGGGATATGGCTACACCTTC,CATSTHPGTGGYGYTF
TRBJ2-2,.,.,TRBV19,TGTGCCAGCTTGAGTGGCACACCGAACACCGGGGAGCTGTTTTTT,CASLSGTPNTGELFF
TRBJ1-2,many,.,TRBV2,TGTGCCAGCAGTGGGGGGTCGGGCCCTGGTACTGGCTACACCTTC,CASSGGSGPGTGYTF
TRBJ1-1,many,.,TRBV25-1,TGTGCCAGCAGTGAGGCTCAGGCGAACACTGAAGCTTTCTTT,CASSEAQANTEAFF
TRBJ1-1,many,TRBD1,TRBV29-1,TGCAGCGCAAACAGGGGAGACACTGAAGCTTTCTTT,CSANRGDTEAFF
TRBJ2-7,few,.,TRBV27,TGTGCCAGCAGTCCACACAGGGATGGCTACGAGCAGTACTTC,CASSPHRDGYEQYF
TRBJ2-7,many,.,TRBV14,TGTGCCAGCAGCCAGAGCTTGAGGGATTTCTACGAGCAGTACTTC,CASSQSLRDFYEQYF
TRBJ2-7,.,TRBD1,TRBV9,TGTGCCAGCAGCTTGCCGGGACAGGGTTCAGTCTATATCTACGAGCAGTACTTC,CASSLPGQGSVYIYEQYF
TRBJ2-5,.,TRBD2,TRBV5-1,TGCGCCAGCAGCTGGACCGCAGCGGGGGTGGTAGAGACCCAGTACTTC,CASSWTAAGVVETQYF
TRBJ2-2,many,TRBD2,TRBV11-2,TGTGCCAGCAGCTGGCCGATCGGACTAGCGGGGACCGGGGAGCTGTTTTTT,CASSWPIGLAGTGELFF
TRBJ2-7,many,.,TRBV2,TGTGCCAGCCGGACAAACTCCTACGAGCAGTACTTC,CASRTNSYEQYF
TRBJ2-5,many,.,TRBV20-1,TGCAGTGCCACCGGGTGGGAGACCCAGTACTTC,CSATGWETQYF
TRBJ2-5,many,.,TRBV20-1,TGCAGTGGGACGGACCAAGAGACCCAGTACTTC,CSGTDQETQYF
TRBJ1-1,.,.,TRBV6-1,TGTGCCAGCACCCCTCCGTCGGGGGCTAACACTGAAGCTTTCTTT,CASTPPSGANTEAFF
TRBJ2-7,.,TRBD1,TRBV29-1,TGCAGCGCAGGGGGGACAGGTTACAATGAGCAGTACTTC,CSAGGTGYNEQYF
TRBJ2-7,many,TRBD2,TRBV7-9,TGTGCCAGCAGTCTTCCCACTAGCGGGCTTTCCTACGAGCAGTACTTC,CASSLPTSGLSYEQYF
TRBJ2-5,.,TRBD1,TRBV7-2,TGTGCCAGCAGCTTAGGGACAGGAGCGACCCAGTACTTC,CASSLGTGATQYF
TRBJ2-5,many,.,TRBV20-1,TGCAGTGCTGGCCGACCGGGACGCCAAGAGACCCAGTACTTC,CSAGRPGRQETQYF
TRBJ2-2,.,.,TRBV2,TGTGCCAGCAACGCCGAGGTGGACACCGGGGAGCTGTTTTTT,CASNAEVDTGELFF
TRBJ1-2,many,.,TRBV5-1,TGCGCCAGCAGCTTGGGGACTTACTATGGCTACACCTTC,CASSLGTYYGYTF
TRBJ1-2,many,.,TRBV2,TGTGCCAGCAGAGGAGCGGTATATGGCTACACCTTC,CASRGAVYGYTF
TRBJ1-2,many,.,TRBV6-1,TGTGCCAGCAGTGAAACGCAAGTCTATGGCTACACCTTC,CASSETQVYGYTF
TRBJ2-5,many,TRBD1,TRBV7-7,TGTGCTAGCAGCTTTAAACAGGGGGCCGAGGAGACCCAGTACTTC,CASSFKQGAEETQYF
TRBJ1-4,.,.,TRBV29-1,TGCAGCGTTGGGCGGCAGGGAACTAATGAAAAACTGTTTTTT,CSVGRQGTNEKLFF
TRBJ1-1,once,TRBD1,TRBV11-1,TGTGCTAGAGGACAGGGTGTCCCTGAAGCTTTCTTT,CARGQGVPEAFF
TRBJ2-7,.,.,TRBV11-1,TGTGCCAGCACCATCCAGGACGGGAACTACGCGCAGCACTTC,CASTIQDGNYAQHF
TRBJ2-6,.,TRBD2,TRBV20-1,TGCAGTGCTAGAGATGGCGGGAGTACCTCTGGGGCCAACGTCCTGACTTTC,CSARDGGSTSGANVLTF
TRBJ1-6,.,TRBD1,TRBV4-2,TGTGCCAGCATCCCGTATTCGTCCGGGACAGGATATAATTCACCCCTCCACTTT,CASIPYSSGTGYNSPLHF
TRBJ2-7,few,.,TRBV2,TGTGCCAGCAGTACTCGGGGGCTCGAGCAGTACTTC,CASSTRGLEQYF
TRBJ2-7,few,TRBD2,TRBV7-9,TGTGCCAGCAGCTTAGTGGCTAGCGGCTACGAGCAGTACTTC,CASSLVASGYEQYF
TRBJ2-1,.,.,TRBV6-2/TRBV6-3,TGTGCCAGCAGTTCGTCAGGCGCAAATGAGCAGTTCTTC,CASSSSGANEQFF
TRBJ2-7,.,.,TRBV4-2,TGTGCCAGCAGCCAAGATCGGAAGGGGGGGGTTTACGAGCAGTACTTC,CASSQDRKGGVYEQYF
TRBJ1-5,.,.,TRBV29-1,TGCAGCGTTGGGTCCGGGGGTGGTGAGACCCAGCATTTT,CSVGSGGGETQHF
TRBJ2-7,few,.,TRBV5-4,TGTGCCAGCAGCCTGTCCCCGGGTGCGGACTACGAGCAGTACTTC,CASSLSPGADYEQYF
TRBJ1-6,few,.,TRBV6-1,TGTGCCAGCAGGGGACCCACCACGCGATCACCCCTCCACTTT,CASRGPTTRSPLHF
TRBJ2-7,few,TRBD1,TRBV3-1,TGTGCCAGCAGCCCATGGGACAGGGATTTTTACGAGCAGTACTTC,CASSPWDRDFYEQYF
TRBJ2-5,.,TRBD2,TRBV11-2,TGTGCCAGCAGCTTAGTAGGGACTAGCCGCGAGACCCAGTACTTC,CASSLVGTSRETQYF
TRBJ2-3,few,TRBD2,TRBV29-1,TGCAGCGTTGGACAAGCGGGAGGGGTAAATACGCAGTATTTT,CSVGQAGGVNTQYF
TRBJ1-2,.,.,TRBV9,TGTGCCGGCAGCGTAGGGGGGGGCTCGAACTATAGCTACACCTTC,CAGSVGGGSNYSYTF
TRBJ2-7,once,.,TRBV12-3/TRBV12-4,TGTGCCAGCAGTTTTCGGACAGCCTACGAGCAGTACTTC,CASSFRTAYEQYF
TRBJ1-1,.,.,TRBV27,TGTGCCAGCAGTTTAGGTCCCTATGGTGGACACACTGAAGCTTTCTTT,CASSLGPYGGHTEAFF
TRBJ2-7,few,TRBD2,TRBV4-2,TGTGCCAGCAGCCAGACCTGGACTAGACGGAGCTCCTACGAGCAGTACTTC,CASSQTWTRRSSYEQYF
TRBJ2-2,.,.,TRBV19,TGTGCCAGTAGACGGGGCAGAGTAAACACCGGGGAGCTGTTTTTT,CASRRGRVNTGELFF
TRBJ1-4,once,.,TRBV2,TGTGCCAGCACCACCCGGGAGGTTTATGAAAAACTGTTTTTT,CASTTREVYEKLFF
TRBJ2-7,many,.,TRBV14,TGTGCCAGCAGCCAAGCTCTACAGGGTCTCCAGTACTTC,CASSQALQGLQYF